A single sample gave rise to the 32 T cell receptor beta chains below, sequenced in a study of control samples from healthy donors and cancer patients. Clones were read by immunoSEQ multiplex PCR, and TCRdb kept only the in-frame ones, dropping some. Found here are some 130,000 clones, approximately 90% of them singletons; the top ten hold 8.6%. Sequenced material: blood. The origin of the receptors is a man in his late teens or twenties in good health.

The chain couples TRBV2 to TRBJ1-6; D is perhaps TRBD1 (5 bases). CDR3 length equals 14 residues. The V and J ends lost 7 bases and 10 bases respectively, with 17 bases between them. Germline lookup yields CDR1 SNHLY and CDR2 FYNNEI. The DNA of the CDR3 is TGTGCCAGCAAAAGTGGGCCTCGGGGCTCACCCCTCCACTTT. Translating it yields CASKSGPRGSPLHF.

The V and J genes are TRBV9 and TRBJ2-2, with unresolved D. V was shortened by 3 bases and J by 5 bases, with 5 bases between the two germline ends. Germline CDR1 and CDR2: SGDLS and YYNGEE. The CDR3 contains 12 residues. This chain's CDR3 is CASSAITGELFF. CDR3 coding DNA: TGTGCCAGCAGCGCCATAACCGGGGAGCTGTTTTTT.

This sequence joins TRBV7-3 and TRBJ2-3, with TRBD1 as a possible D gene (6 bases). The V end was cut by 5 bases, the J end by 1 base, with 13 bases between. This CDR3 is built from 15 residues. Germline V CDR1 and CDR2: SGHTA, FQGTGA. The CDR3 DNA reads as TGTGCCAGCAGCCTGCTGGGGGCCCGCACAGATACGCAGTATTTT. This encodes CASSLLGARTDTQYF. Combining the CDR3 with reference TRBV7-3 and TRBJ2-3 gives the whole variable domain GAGVSQTPSNKVTEKGKYVELRCDPISGHTALYWYRQSLGQGPEFLIYFQGTGAADDSGLPNDRFFAVRPEGSVSTLKIQRTERGDSAVYLCASSLLGARTDTQYFGPGTRLTVL.

V gene TRBV3-1 (or the pseudogene TRBV3-2) combines with J gene TRBJ1-3; TRBD1 might be the D (6 bases). This CDR3 contains 13 residues. V lost 7 bases and J lost 1, with 8 bases in between. Germline V gene data show CDR1 as LGHDT and CDR2 as YNNKEL (reference sequence). The CDR3 reads CASKTGSGNTIYF. The CDR3 DNA follows: TGTGCCAGCAAAACAGGGTCTGGAAACACCATATATTTT.

Concerning this clone itself: Other DNA sequences in this specimen translate into the identical CDR3. The rearrangement joins TRBV2 to TRBJ1-5; D not resolved. The CDR3 is 15 residues long. Germline lookup yields CDR1 SNHLY and CDR2 FYNNEI. V was trimmed by 1 base and J by 4 bases, leaving 11 bases between them. CDR3 sequence reads: CASSEEAGSNQPQHF. The CDR3 region has the DNA TGTGCCAGCAGTGAAGAGGCGGGGAGTAATCAGCCCCAGCATTTT. Full variable domain (rest looked up from reference TRBV2 and TRBJ1-5): EPEVTQTPSHQVTQMGQEVILRCVPISNHLYFYWYRQILGQKVEFLVSFYNNEISEKSEIFDDQFSVERPDGSNFTLKIRSTKLEDSAMYFCASSEEAGSNQPQHFGDGTRLSIL.

The CDR3 DNA reads as TGTGCCAGCAGCTTAAGCGGTCTCTGGCCGGGACAGCAAGCTTTCTTT. This sequence encodes CASSLSGLWPGQQAFF. The genes are TRBV7-6 and TRBJ1-1, with TRBD1 matching 7 bases. The CDR3 totals 16 residues. In germline, CDR1 is SGHVS, CDR2 FNYEAQ. V shed 2 bases and J 9 bases; nucleotides not matched to a gene: 15.

The V call is TRBV29-1, the J call TRBJ1-5; 8 bases align to TRBD1. Per the germline V gene, CDR1 is SQVTM and CDR2 is ANQGSEA. CDR3 length: 13 residues. CDR3 sequence reads: CSIRQGNNQPQHF. As DNA, the CDR3 is TGCAGTATCCGACAGGGGAACAATCAGCCCCAGCATTTT.

The chain joins TRBV7-3 to TRBJ2-3, with D possibly called TRBD1 or TRBD2 (5 bases each). Deletions cut 1 base from V and 5 bases from J, with 13 bases between. This CDR3 has 15 amino acids. Germline CDR1 and CDR2: SGHTA and FQGTGA. This CDR3 reads CASSLSPGAGDTQYF. CDR3 coding DNA: TGTGCCAGCAGCTTAAGCCCCGGGGCTGGAGATACGCAGTATTTT.

The chain recombines TRBV19 with TRBJ1-6; 7 bases agree with TRBD1. The germline gives CDR1 LNHDA, CDR2 SQIVND (reference sequence). This CDR3 comprises 13 residues. V shed 7 bases and J 8 bases; nucleotides not matched to a gene: 5. The CDR3 region has the DNA TGTGCCAGTAAGGGACAGATGGATTCACCCCTCCACTTT. Translated, it gives CASKGQMDSPLHF. Looking up the rest from reference TRBV19 and TRBJ1-6 gives the full variable domain: DGGITQSPKYLFRKEGQNVTLSCEQNLNHDAMYWYRQDPGQGLRLIYYSQIVNDFQKGDIAEGYSVSREKKESFPLTVTSAQKNPTAFYLCASKGQMDSPLHFGNGTRLTVT.

The chain is built from TRBV7-9 and TRBJ2-5; TRBD1 matches 8 bases. Germline CDR1 and CDR2: SEHNR and FQNEAQ (reference sequence). V lost 5 bases, J lost 5 bases, and 4 bases stayed unmatched. This CDR3 has 13 amino acids. In DNA form, the CDR3 reads TGTGCCAGCAGCCCCAGGGGGCCTGAGACCCAGTACTTC. Amino acid sequence: CASSPRGPETQYF.

The gene calls are TRBV5-6 and TRBJ2-3, with D possibly matching TRBD2 (6 bases). CDR3 length: 14 residues. Germline V gene lookup returns CDR1 SGHDT and CDR2 YYEEEE. The germline V and J ends were trimmed by 2 bases and 7 bases, with 14 bases remaining between them. The CDR3 region is CASSFGGGDNTQYF. The CDR3 DNA is TGTGCCAGCAGCTTCGGAGGCGGGGATAATACGCAGTATTTT.

The chain joins TRBV11-2 to TRBJ1-2, with D maybe TRBD1 (5 bases). This CDR3 has 16 residues. The V end was cut by 5 bases, the J end by 3 bases, with 19 bases between. CDR1 and CDR2 (germline): SGHAT, FQNNGV. CDR3 loop: CASSTRAGGGYYGYTF. As DNA, the CDR3 is TGTGCCAGCAGCACCAGAGCCGGTGGGGGGTACTATGGCTACACCTTC.

This clone was seen more than once but under ten times. The chain links TRBV11-2 to TRBJ1-1; D is perhaps TRBD1 (6 bases). Deletions cut 6 bases from V and 1 base from J, with 18 bases between. The CDR3 has 16 amino acids. Germline CDR1 is SGHAT and CDR2 is FQNNGV. This CDR3 is CASSPPGHQKNTEAFF. The CDR3, as DNA: TGTGCCAGCAGTCCCCCGGGACACCAAAAGAACACTGAAGCTTTCTTT.

The rearrangement joins TRBV10-3 to TRBJ1-1; the match to TRBD1 covers 7 bases. Germline V lookup: CDR1 ENHRY, CDR2 SYGVKD. This CDR3 comprises 13 residues. V lost 11 bases to trimming and J lost 3 bases; unmatched junction nucleotides: 9. As DNA, the CDR3 is TGTGCCGTCTGGACAGGCTCGGACACTGAAGCTTTCTTT. Protein product: CAVWTGSDTEAFF.

As concerns this clone: A junction end diverges from the germline sequence, so it may reflect a read error. The V and J genes are TRBV19 and TRBJ1-2; 7 positions match TRBD1. The CDR3 length is 14 residues. The germline CDR1 and CDR2 sequences are LNHDA and SQIVND (reference sequence). CDR3 sequence reads: CVSSIRQGESGYTF. CDR3 DNA: TGTGTCAGTAGTATTCGGCAGGGGGAGTCTGGCTACACCTTC.

Here the CDR3 reads CASSLPWGQAGANVLTF. The CDR3, as DNA: TGTGCCAGCAGCTTGCCTTGGGGACAGGCTGGGGCCAACGTCCTGACTTTC. V and J are TRBV5-6 and TRBJ2-6, with TRBD1 matching over 8 bases. The V gene's germline CDR1 is SGHDT and CDR2 YYEEEE. The CDR3 covers 17 residues. After removal of 1 base from V and 2 bases from J, the junction contained 5 bases not matched to a gene.

This chain joins TRBV7-3 and TRBJ1-2; TRBD1 agrees at 8 bases. J gave up 6 bases and V 4 bases, and 4 bases lay outside the gene matches. Germline V gives CDR1 SGHTA, CDR2 FQGTGA. This CDR3 has 13 amino acids. This CDR3 reads CASSSDRANGYTF. In DNA, the CDR3 is TGTGCCAGCAGCTCGGACAGGGCGAATGGCTACACCTTC.

J is TRBJ1-4 and V is TRBV12-5; 7 positions agree with TRBD1. The V gene's germline CDR1 is LGHNT and CDR2 FRNRAP. The trim removed 5 bases at V and 8 bases at J, leaving 8 bases unmatched. The CDR3 has 14 amino acids. The CDR3 protein is CASGATGNEEKLFF. The DNA for the CDR3 is TGTGCTAGTGGTGCGACAGGGAACGAGGAAAAACTGTTTTTT.

This sequence joins TRBV11-2 and TRBJ1-1, with TRBD1 matching over 7 bases. CDR3 length equals 13 residues. Germline trimming cut 5 bases from V and 4 bases from J; bases unmatched to any gene: 4. The germline V gene has CDR1 SGHAT and CDR2 FQNNGV. CDR3 in DNA: TGTGCCAGCAGCACGTCAGGGGGCACTGAAGCTTTCTTT. This codes for CASSTSGGTEAFF.

This sequence joins TRBV27 and TRBJ2-3; a weak D match, TRBD2 (7 bases). The germline CDR1 and CDR2 sequences are MNHEY and SMNVEV (reference sequence). This CDR3 has 15 residues. V gave up 7 bases and J gave up 2 bases, with 16 bases separating them. The CDR3 nucleotides read TGTGCCAGCACCATCAGAGGGGGGGCCACAGATACGCAGTATTTT. Translating it yields CASTIRGGATDTQYF.

V and J are TRBV30 and TRBJ1-2, with D unclear. This CDR3 has 13 amino acids. The germline gives CDR1 GTSNPN, CDR2 SVGIG (reference sequence). V lost 1 base to trimming and J lost 2 bases, with 8 bases between them. The CDR3 spells CAWSDQPNYGYTF. CDR3 bases: TGTGCCTGGAGTGATCAACCAAACTATGGCTACACCTTC.

The chain carries TRBV6-5 and TRBJ2-3; weak D call: TRBD1 (6 bases). The germline CDR1 and CDR2 sequences are MNHEY and SVGAGI. V was cut by 8 bases and J by 1 base, with 7 bases left in between. The CDR3 loop spans 12 amino acids. The CDR3 reads CASPGGTDTQYF. CDR3 nucleotides: TGTGCCAGCCCAGGGGGCACAGATACGCAGTATTTT.

CDR3 sequence: CASWGTFNYGYTF. The CDR3 region has the DNA TGTGCCAGCTGGGGGACCTTCAACTATGGCTACACCTTC. V is TRBV6-5 and J is TRBJ1-2, with a possible D match to TRBD1 (5 bases). The CDR3 has 13 amino acids. From germline, CDR1 is MNHEY and CDR2 SVGAGI. Trimming pared 8 bases from V and 2 bases from J, leaving 12 bases between.

This clone showed up just a few times. The gene calls are TRBV7-2 and TRBJ2-6; possibly TRBD1 for D (5 bases). Germline assignment: CDR1 SGHTA and CDR2 FQGNSA. The V and J ends lost 6 bases and 3 bases respectively, with 12 bases between them. CDR3 length: 15 amino acids. This CDR3 reads CASRNKGIGANVLTF. DNA for the CDR3: TGTGCCAGCAGGAATAAGGGGATTGGGGCCAACGTCCTGACTTTC.

This clone came up a few times. The identical CDR3 is also encoded by other nucleotide sequences in the sample. The chain joins TRBV5-4 to TRBJ1-2, with 9 bases fitting TRBD1. V dropped 4 bases and J dropped 3; count of bases not matched to a gene: 4. The germline gives CDR1 SGHNT, CDR2 YYREEE (reference sequence). The CDR3 loop spans 14 amino acids. As DNA, the CDR3 is TGTGCCAGCAGCCTCGGACAGGGGTACTATGGCTACACCTTC. It encodes CASSLGQGYYGYTF.

V gene TRBV6-5 combines with J gene TRBJ1-5, with TRBD1 identical over 9 bases. V trimming: 6 bases; J trimming: 7 bases; junction bases outside the gene matches: 10. The CDR3 extends over 15 amino acids. Per germline, CDR1 MNHEY and CDR2 SVGAGI. The DNA for the CDR3 is TGTGCCAGCAGGGGCGGGACAGGGCTTAAACAGCCCCAGCATTTT. It specifies CASRGGTGLKQPQHF.

The rearrangement joins TRBV6-5 to TRBJ2-7; D gene ambiguous. Trimming shortened V by 6 bases and J by 0 bases, and 12 bases separated the two germline ends. Germline CDR1 MNHEY, CDR2 SVGAGI. This CDR3 has 14 residues. CDR3: CASSLDAYSYEQYF. The CDR3 coding sequence is TGTGCCAGCAGCCTTGACGCTTACTCCTACGAGCAGTACTTC.

This sequence joins TRBV30 and TRBJ1-2; tentatively, D is TRBD1 (5 bases). The CDR3 totals 15 residues. Between the trimmed V and J ends, which lost 3 bases and 5 bases, there was a span of 19 bases. CDR1 GTSNPN and CDR2 SVGIG come from the germline V gene (reference sequence). The CDR3 is CAWSPGTEAPYGYTF. The DNA of the CDR3 is TGTGCCTGGAGCCCCGGGACCGAAGCCCCATATGGCTACACCTTC.

The rearrangement joins TRBV27 to TRBJ1-1; D unclear. V lost 4 bases and J lost 1, with 10 bases in between. Germline V CDR1 and CDR2: MNHEY, SMNVEV (reference sequence). There are 14 residues in the CDR3. Here the CDR3 reads CASSSGRWNTEAFF. The DNA of the CDR3 is TGTGCCAGCAGTTCCGGACGGTGGAACACTGAAGCTTTCTTT.

The chain uses TRBV7-3 and TRBJ2-2; D uncertain. Germline loops: CDR1 SGHTA, CDR2 FQGTGA. V was trimmed by 1 base and J by 5 bases, leaving 5 bases between them. The CDR3 consists of 13 residues. The CDR3 region is CASSLRRTGELFF. The CDR3 DNA sequence: TGTGCCAGCAGCTTAAGGCGTACCGGGGAGCTGTTTTTT.

The V and J genes are TRBV2 and TRBJ1-4; no clear D gene. V gave up 7 bases and J gave up 7 bases, with 13 bases separating them. The CDR3 sequence is 13 residues long. Germline assignment: CDR1 SNHLY and CDR2 FYNNEI. CDR3 in amino acids: CASIFRRSEKLFF. The CDR3 DNA reads as TGTGCCAGCATTTTCCGGAGGAGTGAAAAACTGTTTTTT.

The chain joins TRBV5-4 to TRBJ2-3; D ambiguous. Germline CDR1 and CDR2: SGHNT and YYREEE (reference sequence). V was trimmed by 6 bases and J by 0 bases, leaving 8 bases between them. CDR3 length: 13 amino acids. In nucleotides, the CDR3 is TGTGCCAGCAACGAACTTAGCACAGATACGCAGTATTTT. The encoded protein is CASNELSTDTQYF.